One and the same sample provided the 9 T cell receptor beta chains below, sequenced in a study of T cells in localized non-small cell lung cancer. Measured with immunoSEQ multiplex PCR; TCRdb has only the in-frame clones, and not every one. The data contain around 90,000 clones, roughly 75% of them seen just once; the ten biggest clones take up under 25%. The specimen comprised PBMCs, sampled before any cancer treatment. Receptors originate from a man between 40 and 70 years old with stage II squamous cell lung carcinoma.

This chain links TRBV4-1 with TRBJ2-3, with TRBD1 matching 12 bases. The CDR3 length is 16 residues. Germline CDR1 reads MGHRA; CDR2 reads YSYEKL. Unmatched junction bases numbered 9, after V lost 4 bases and J lost 7 bases. The CDR3 region is CASSLSTGQGAYTQYF. The CDR3 DNA sequence: TGCGCCAGCAGCCTTTCAACGGGACAGGGGGCTTATACGCAGTATTTT.

This clone was recorded only once. The genes are TRBV5-4 and TRBJ1-4; 7 bases fit TRBD1. This CDR3 region has 15 residues. The germline V gene has CDR1 SGHNT and CDR2 YYREEE (reference sequence). The J segment lost 0 bases and the V segment lost 4 bases, leaving 3 bases of the junction unmatched. The CDR3 DNA is TGTGCCAGCAGCAAAGGGACAGCAACTAATGAAAAACTGTTTTTT. Residues: CASSKGTATNEKLFF.

In its sample, this clone was seen a few times. The chain recombines TRBV11-2 with TRBJ2-1, with TRBD2 matching 10 bases. The CDR3 extends over 14 amino acids. V was clipped by 2 bases and J by 5 bases; unmatched bases: 0. CDR1 SGHAT and CDR2 FQNNGV come from the germline V gene. The chain's CDR3 is CASSLTSGNNEQFF. CDR3 in DNA: TGTGCCAGCAGCTTAACTAGCGGGAACAATGAGCAGTTCTTC.

The chain employs TRBV5-1 and TRBJ2-5, with D tentatively TRBD2 (6 bases). Germline lookup yields CDR1 SGHRS and CDR2 YFSETQ. V lost 4 bases and J lost 9, with 22 bases in between. This CDR3 spans 15 amino acids. DNA of the CDR3: TGCGCCAGCAGCGGTGGGGGGATGTTAGAGACGGCCCAGTACTTC. Amino acids: CASSGGGMLETAQYF.

In this sample, this clone turned up a few times. V gene TRBV27 combines with J gene TRBJ1-1; no definite D call. The germline CDR1 and CDR2 sequences are MNHEY and SMNVEV (reference sequence). The CDR3 extends over 12 amino acids. V shed 4 bases and J shed 10 bases, with 13 bases lying between them. The CDR3 loop is CASSSVASSAFF. For the CDR3, the DNA is TGTGCCAGCAGTTCTGTGGCGTCGTCAGCTTTCTTT.

This clone was observed a single time. This chain joins TRBV19 and TRBJ2-1; no firm D call. Germline loops: CDR1 LNHDA, CDR2 SQIVND (reference sequence). Between the trimmed V and J ends, which lost 6 bases and 0 bases, there was a span of 15 bases. The CDR3 has 16 amino acids. The CDR3 loop is CASSNRALSSYNEQFF. The CDR3 nucleotides read TGTGCCAGTAGCAATCGGGCTTTGAGCTCCTACAATGAGCAGTTCTTC.

This sequence joins TRBV7-6 and TRBJ1-3; the match to TRBD1 covers 10 bases. Per germline, CDR1 SGHVS and CDR2 FNYEAQ. The CDR3 consists of 17 residues. The V gene end was trimmed by 5 bases and the J gene end by 0 bases; junction bases not matched to a gene: 7. DNA for the CDR3: TGTGCCAGCAGCGGACGCGGGACAGGGGCCTCTGGAAACACCATATATTTT. As protein: CASSGRGTGASGNTIYF.

The gene calls are TRBV6-1 and TRBJ1-1, with 9 positions matching TRBD1. The germline CDR1 and CDR2 sequences are MNHNS and SASEGT. V was pared by 5 bases and J by 7 bases, with 8 bases of the junction left unmatched. This CDR3 has 14 residues. The CDR3 here is CASSRGQGRGEAFF. Written as DNA, the CDR3 is TGTGCCAGCAGTCGAGGACAGGGGAGAGGTGAAGCTTTCTTT.

There are a few counts of this clone. The rearrangement uses TRBV27 and TRBJ2-5; TRBD1 matches 7 bases. V was clipped by 5 bases and J by 2 bases; unmatched bases: 14. The CDR3 is 17 amino acids. The germline gives CDR1 MNHEY, CDR2 SMNVEV (reference sequence). CDR3 region: CASSPLRAGGTQETQYF. The CDR3 DNA is TGTGCCAGCAGTCCCCTCCGAGCAGGGGGTACACAAGAGACCCAGTACTTC.